The 30 T cell receptor beta chains below were found in one sample sequenced in a study of blood T cell repertoires in COVID-19. Produced via immunoSEQ multiplex PCR; TCRdb's table is partial and in-frame only. The repertoire has around 340,000 clones, about nine tenths of them found once; the top ten carry around 4%. Sequencing was carried out using peripheral blood. The receptors come from an older woman with COVID-19, enrolled during active disease.

The chain couples TRBV11-3 to TRBJ2-4, with 7 bases that match TRBD1. This CDR3 spans 13 amino acids. V shed 5 bases and J 5 bases; nucleotides not matched to a gene: 3. CDR1 is SGHNT and CDR2 is YENEEA in the germline V gene. The CDR3 DNA sequence: TGTGCCAGCAGCCCCGGGACAGAAAACATTCAGTACTTC. This gives the protein CASSPGTENIQYF.

CDR3 nucleotide sequence: TGTGCCAGCACCGCACGGGGGGGAGATACGCAGTATTTT. This gives the protein CASTARGGDTQYF. V is TRBV11-2 and J is TRBJ2-3; TRBD2 matches 8 bases. There are 13 residues in the CDR3. Losses at the gene ends were 7 bases for V and 5 bases for J; bases not matched to a gene: 5. CDR1 is SGHAT and CDR2 is FQNNGV in the germline V gene.

This clone was recorded only once. V gene TRBV7-2 combines with J gene TRBJ2-3; D is perhaps TRBD2 (6 bases). V was trimmed by 5 bases and J by 2 bases, leaving 14 bases between them. Germline lookup yields CDR1 SGHTA and CDR2 FQGNSA. The length of the CDR3 is 15 residues. In nucleotides, the CDR3 is TGTGCCAGCAGCCCTACCGGGACTTACACAGATACGCAGTATTTT. Translation: CASSPTGTYTDTQYF.

The CDR3 loop reads CASNRDRTNYGYTF. CDR3 bases: TGTGCCAGTAACCGGGACAGGACTAACTATGGCTACACCTTC. The chain uses TRBV19 and TRBJ1-2, with 8 bases identical to TRBD1. Germline V gene data show CDR1 as LNHDA and CDR2 as SQIVND (reference sequence). The CDR3 extends over 14 amino acids. Trimming took 7 bases from V and 0 from J; bases not matched to a gene: 4.

Concerning this clone itself: Other DNA sequences in the same sample also yield this CDR3. This CDR3 reads CASSSGLAASYEQYF. The CDR3 DNA is TGTGCCAGCAGCTCGGGACTAGCGGCATCCTACGAGCAGTACTTC. The J gene is TRBJ2-7, the V gene TRBV7-9; 11 bases map to TRBD2. Unmatched junction bases numbered 3, after V lost 4 bases and J lost 1 base. CDR3 length: 15 amino acids. In germline, CDR1 is SEHNR, CDR2 FQNEAQ (reference sequence). Based on the CDR3 plus reference TRBV7-9 and TRBJ2-7, the full variable domain is DTGVSQNPRHKITKRGQNVTFRCDPISEHNRLYWYRQTLGQGPEFLTYFQNEAQLEKSRLLSDRFSAERPKGSFSTLEIQRTEQGDSAMYLCASSSGLAASYEQYFGPGTRLTVT.

The chain carries TRBV4-1 and TRBJ2-1, with 7 bases matching TRBD1. This CDR3 has 16 residues. Germline V gene data show CDR1 as MGHRA and CDR2 as YSYEKL. V was clipped by 1 base and J by 5 bases; unmatched bases: 8. The CDR3 reads CASSQGRQGWNNEQFF. The DNA of the CDR3 is TGCGCCAGCAGCCAAGGCCGACAGGGATGGAACAATGAGCAGTTCTTC.

The chain couples TRBV6-5 to TRBJ1-2, with a possible D match to TRBD1 (6 bases). Germline assignment: CDR1 MNHEY and CDR2 SVGAGI. V dropped 5 bases and J dropped 7 bases, with 20 bases sitting between them. CDR3 length: 15 amino acids. Here the CDR3 reads CASSLQVGAAAGYTF. Here the CDR3 DNA reads TGTGCCAGCAGTCTACAGGTGGGGGCTGCCGCTGGCTACACCTTC.

The chain employs TRBV5-1 and TRBJ1-3, with a weak D call TRBD1 (6 bases). CDR1 is SGHRS, CDR2 YFSETQ, per germline. The CDR3 totals 16 residues. V lost 4 bases to trimming and J lost 0 bases, with 14 bases between them. DNA for the CDR3: TGCGCCAGCAGCGTACAGGGACGGGGCTCTGGAAACACCATATATTTT. It encodes CASSVQGRGSGNTIYF.

The chain couples TRBV3-1 (or the pseudogene TRBV3-2) to TRBJ2-1; the D gene is possibly TRBD2 (5 bases). The V end lost 4 bases, the J end lost 6 bases, and 10 bases lay between the germline ends. Looked up from germline, CDR1 is LGHDT and CDR2 is YNNKEL (reference sequence). This CDR3 contains 13 residues. The CDR3 coding sequence is TGTGCCAGCAGCCTCCGACTATTCAATGAGCAGTTCTTC. Encoded protein: CASSLRLFNEQFF.

The rearrangement links TRBV5-7 to TRBJ2-3; 12 bases match TRBD2. TRBV5-7 is placed among ORFs of uncertain function. The CDR3 consists of 16 residues. V was pared by 2 bases and J by 6 bases, with 7 bases of the junction left unmatched. The CDR3 DNA follows: TGTGCCAGCAGCTTCCTAGCGGGGGGGCCCACCGATACGCAGTATTTT. This translates into CASSFLAGGPTDTQYF.

The genes are TRBV18 and TRBJ2-5; D perhaps matches TRBD1 (5 bases). V lost 1 base and J lost 1, with 10 bases in between. Germline V CDR1 and CDR2: KGHSH, LQKENI. CDR3 length: 15 residues. The CDR3, as DNA: TGTGCCAGCTCACCACGCGCCAGGGTCCAAGAGACCCAGTACTTC. It codes for CASSPRARVQETQYF.

This chain uses TRBV11-1 with TRBJ2-5, with D possibly TRBD1 on 5 matching bases. Germline V gene lookup returns CDR1 SGHAT and CDR2 FQDESV (reference sequence). V lost 1 base to trimming and J lost 4 bases, with 16 bases between them. CDR3 length: 16 amino acids. The CDR3 nucleotides read TGTGCCAGCAGCTTAGTGGGGCGGACCCAAGGAGAGACCCAGTACTTC. It encodes CASSLVGRTQGETQYF.

V usage is TRBV5-1 and J usage is TRBJ1-6; D is unclear. Trimming took off 0 bases at V and 10 bases at J, with 11 bases between the two ends. The germline CDR1 and CDR2 sequences are SGHRS and YFSETQ. This CDR3 spans 14 amino acids. CDR3 protein: CASSLGETGSPLHF. For the CDR3, the DNA is TGCGCCAGCAGCTTGGGGGAGACCGGATCACCCCTCCACTTT.

This chain joins TRBV6-5 and TRBJ1-4, with D unresolved. The germline gives CDR1 MNHEY, CDR2 SVGAGI. The CDR3 runs to 16 residues. V lost 4 bases and J 0 bases, leaving 12 bases between the germline ends. This CDR3 reads CASSSRTAATNEKLFF. Written as DNA, the CDR3 is TGTGCCAGCAGTTCCCGAACAGCAGCAACTAATGAAAAACTGTTTTTT.

The chain has TRBV3-1 (or the pseudogene TRBV3-2) and TRBJ1-1; D unresolved. V was pared by 4 bases and J by 3 bases, with 15 bases between. Germline-derived CDR1 and CDR2 are LGHDT and YNNKEL (reference sequence). The CDR3 runs to 15 residues. The CDR3 bases are TGTGCCAGCAGCCCTCTTGGAGGGAGGGACACTGAAGCTTTCTTT. Translating gives CASSPLGGRDTEAFF.

The chain joins TRBV18 to TRBJ1-6; 8 nucleotides align to TRBD1. CDR1 is KGHSH and CDR2 is LQKENI in the germline V gene. This CDR3 has 15 amino acids. V was clipped by 6 bases and J by 5 bases; unmatched bases: 6. The CDR3 DNA reads TGTGCCAGCTCCACCACGGGACAGGATAATTCACCCCTCCACTTT. This translates into CASSTTGQDNSPLHF.

This rearrangement joins TRBV15 to TRBJ2-7, with D possibly TRBD2 on 6 matching bases. The CDR3 covers 13 residues. The V and J ends lost 3 bases and 12 bases respectively, with 18 bases between them. Germline V gene data show CDR1 as LNHNV and CDR2 as YYDKDF (reference sequence). The CDR3 nucleotides read TGTGCCACCAGCAGGGGGGAGGATTCGAGAGGGTACTTC. Its translation: CATSRGEDSRGYF.

The chain employs TRBV27 and TRBJ1-2; 7 bases align to TRBD1. Unmatched junction bases numbered 9, after V lost 4 bases and J lost 4 bases. There are 15 residues in the CDR3. Germline values: CDR1 MNHEY, CDR2 SMNVEV (reference sequence). The DNA of the CDR3 is TGTGCCAGCAGTTCCCGTACGACAGGGACCTATGGCTACACCTTC. Translation gives CASSSRTTGTYGYTF.

For the CDR3, the DNA is TGTGCCAGTAGTTCCGGCCAGGGGGCTTATCAGCCCCAGCATTTT. Residues: CASSSGQGAYQPQHF. The rearrangement links TRBV19 to TRBJ1-5; TRBD1 matches 8 bases. The CDR3 has 15 amino acids. Germline values: CDR1 LNHDA, CDR2 SQIVND (reference sequence). The ends lost 5 bases at V and 5 bases at J; junction bases unmatched: 8.

This rearrangement joins TRBV28 to TRBJ2-7; unclear D gene. Germline CDR1 is MDHEN and CDR2 is SYDVKM. Trimming pared 3 bases from V and 1 base from J, leaving 10 bases between. The CDR3 covers 14 residues. CDR3 DNA sequence: TGTGCCAGCAGTTTGGCGGATGGTTCCTACGAGCAGTACTTC. This gives the protein CASSLADGSYEQYF.

The chain links TRBV3-1 (or the pseudogene TRBV3-2) to TRBJ1-3; TRBD1 agrees at 8 bases. This CDR3 has 14 residues. V gave up 3 bases and J gave up 6 bases; unmatched junction bases: 4. Germline CDR1 LGHDT, CDR2 YNNKEL (reference sequence). The CDR3 protein is CASSHTGGVNTIYF. DNA of the CDR3: TGTGCCAGCAGCCATACAGGGGGAGTAAACACCATATATTTT.

The J gene is TRBJ1-1, the V gene TRBV4-1; the D gene is possibly TRBD1 (6 bases). The CDR3 extends over 15 amino acids. The germline gives CDR1 MGHRA, CDR2 YSYEKL. Trimming removed 3 bases at V and 0 bases at J, with 11 bases between. The CDR3: CASSHQGHLNTEAFF. For the CDR3, the DNA is TGCGCCAGCAGCCACCAGGGACATTTGAACACTGAAGCTTTCTTT.

This rearrangement joins TRBV19 to TRBJ2-7, with D tentatively TRBD1 (6 bases). Germline CDR1 and CDR2: LNHDA and SQIVND (reference sequence). The CDR3 sequence is 15 residues long. Trimming removed 4 bases from V and 2 bases from J, with 15 bases in between. The CDR3 loop is CASSRAFQGTYEQYF. CDR3 DNA sequence: TGTGCCAGTAGTAGGGCATTCCAGGGGACCTACGAGCAGTACTTC.

The V call is TRBV19, the J call TRBJ1-1; D is unclear. V lost 3 bases, J lost 4 bases, and 12 bases lay in between. There are 14 residues in the CDR3. Germline V lookup: CDR1 LNHDA, CDR2 SQIVND (reference sequence). The CDR3 here is CASSIPRLGTEAFF. In DNA, the CDR3 is TGTGCCAGTAGTATCCCGCGGCTCGGCACTGAAGCTTTCTTT.

This clone was seen only a few times. The rearrangement uses TRBV9 and TRBJ1-4, with 10 nucleotides matching TRBD1. After removal of 5 bases from V and 8 bases from J, the junction contained 6 bases not matched to a gene. The CDR3 totals 14 residues. From germline, CDR1 is SGDLS and CDR2 YYNGEE. In nucleotides, the CDR3 is TGTGCCAGCAGTGGGGGGACAGGGGTGGAAAAACTGTTTTTT. Amino acid sequence: CASSGGTGVEKLFF.

The rearrangement uses TRBV7-9 and TRBJ1-1; possibly TRBD1 for D (6 bases). Germline CDR1 reads SEHNR; CDR2 reads FQNEAQ (reference sequence). The CDR3 sequence is 14 residues long. Trimming cost V 4 bases and J 4 bases, with 13 bases left between them. The DNA for the CDR3 is TGTGCCAGCAGCTCGCCGGGACAAGGCACTGAAGCTTTCTTT. It encodes CASSSPGQGTEAFF.

This clone has just one count. The chain uses TRBV16 and TRBJ1-1; 12 bases agree with TRBD1. The length of the CDR3 is 15 residues. V lost 3 bases and J lost 10; bases outside the gene matches: 9. Germline loops: CDR1 KGHSY, CDR2 FQNENV. For the CDR3, the DNA is TGTGCCAGCAGCCAGGAACCGGGACAGGGGGCTTTAGCTTTCTTT. Translation gives CASSQEPGQGALAFF. Variable domain in full (rest from reference TRBV16 and TRBJ1-1): GEEVAQTPKHLVRGEGQKAKLYCAPIKGHSYVFWYQQVLKNEFKFLISFQNENVFDETGMPKERFSAKCLPNSPCSLEIQATKLEDSAVYFCASSQEPGQGALAFFGQGTRLTVV.

The chain carries TRBV29-1 and TRBJ1-1, with no clear D. Germline CDR1 and CDR2: SQVTM and ANQGSEA. This CDR3 region has 12 residues. Trimming removed 8 bases at V and 3 bases at J, with 13 bases between. The CDR3 region is CSFRVADTEAFF. CDR3 bases: TGCAGCTTCCGCGTGGCGGACACTGAAGCTTTCTTT.

This clone is a singleton in its sample. The rearrangement uses TRBV14 and TRBJ2-7, with 8 positions matching TRBD1. Germline V gives CDR1 SGHDN, CDR2 FVKESK. CDR3 size: 14 residues. Trimming removed 4 bases from V and 2 bases from J; junction bases left unmatched: 4. The CDR3 DNA follows: TGTGCCAGCAGCCGGCCAGGGGGCCCCTACGAGCAGTACTTC. Amino acids: CASSRPGGPYEQYF.

The rearrangement uses TRBV6-6 and TRBJ1-3; a possible D gene is TRBD1 (5 bases). V was shortened by 6 bases and J by 0 bases, with 12 bases between the two germline ends. The CDR3 has 15 amino acids. Germline V gene lookup returns CDR1 MNHNY and CDR2 SVGAGI (reference sequence). This chain's CDR3 is CASRKDSNSGNTIYF. The CDR3, as DNA: TGTGCCAGCAGAAAAGACAGTAACTCTGGAAACACCATATATTTT.